This TCR beta chain was identified in a study of cytomegalovirus exposure and HLA in healthy donors. Study conclusions and caveats: Some highly shared sequence variants likely arose as a pipeline artifact. Analysis was performed later, and it showed HLA-associated TCR beta chains to be more clonally expanded than equally common others. CMV serostatus alone was available as immune exposure information.

PCR amplification relied on 60 Vbeta primers (plus 13 Jbeta primers). Here immunoSEQ multiplex PCR was the method, and the copy in TCRdb shows in-frame clones only, minus some. The sample has under 150,000 clones. The donors comprised healthy bone marrow donors. To note about this clone: What it binds is not known.

In germline, CDR1 is SGHAT, CDR2 FQNNGV. The CDR3 loop spans 15 amino acids. The V call is TRBV11-2, the J call TRBJ2-5; TRBD1 aligns across 8 bases. The DNA matches TRBJ2-7 better at its end, which makes the J call doubtful. This receptor was obtained from a man aged 40-55 years in good health and CMV-seronegative. The sample comprised PBMCs. CDR3 sequence: CASSRRTGGNYEQYF. The CDR3 DNA reads TGTGCCAGCAGCCGACGTACAGGGGGGAACTACGAGCAGTACTTC.